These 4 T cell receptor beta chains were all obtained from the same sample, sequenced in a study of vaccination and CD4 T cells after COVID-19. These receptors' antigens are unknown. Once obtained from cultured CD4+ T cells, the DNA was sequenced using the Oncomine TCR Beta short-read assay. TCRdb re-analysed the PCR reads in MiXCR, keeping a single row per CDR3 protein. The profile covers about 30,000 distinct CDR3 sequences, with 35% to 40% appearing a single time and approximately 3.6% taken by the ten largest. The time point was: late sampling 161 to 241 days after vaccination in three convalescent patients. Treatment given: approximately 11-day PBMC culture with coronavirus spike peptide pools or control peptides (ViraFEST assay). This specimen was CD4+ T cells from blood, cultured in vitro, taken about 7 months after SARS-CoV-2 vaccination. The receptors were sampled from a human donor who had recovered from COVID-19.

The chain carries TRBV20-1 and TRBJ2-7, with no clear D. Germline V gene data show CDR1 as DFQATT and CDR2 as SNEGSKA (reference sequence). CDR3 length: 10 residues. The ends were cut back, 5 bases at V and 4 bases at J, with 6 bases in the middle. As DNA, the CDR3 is TGCAGTGCTTCCGCTTACGAGCAGTACTTC. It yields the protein CSASAYEQYF.

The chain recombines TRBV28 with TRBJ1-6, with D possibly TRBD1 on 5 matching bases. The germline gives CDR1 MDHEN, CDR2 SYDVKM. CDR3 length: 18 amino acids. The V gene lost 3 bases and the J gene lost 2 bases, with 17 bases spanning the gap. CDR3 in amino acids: CASSLSVSGWTYNSPLHF. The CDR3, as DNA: TGTGCCAGCAGTTTGTCGGTCTCAGGGTGGACCTATAATTCACCCCTCCACTTT. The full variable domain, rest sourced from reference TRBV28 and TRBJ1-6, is DVKVTQSSRYLVKRTGEKVFLECVQDMDHENMFWYRQDPGLGLRLIYFSYDVKMKEKGDIPEGYSVSREKKERFSLILESASTNQTSMYLCASSLSVSGWTYNSPLHFGNGTRLTVT.

CDR3 sequence reads: CSARDHRGRGNTIYF. CDR3 bases: TGCAGTGCTAGAGATCACCGAGGTCGGGGAAACACCATATATTTT. J is TRBJ1-3 and V is TRBV20-1; no clear D gene. Trimming shortened V by 0 bases and J by 4 bases, and 13 bases separated the two germline ends. The germline V gene encodes CDR1 DFQATT and CDR2 SNEGSKA (reference sequence). The CDR3 has 15 amino acids.

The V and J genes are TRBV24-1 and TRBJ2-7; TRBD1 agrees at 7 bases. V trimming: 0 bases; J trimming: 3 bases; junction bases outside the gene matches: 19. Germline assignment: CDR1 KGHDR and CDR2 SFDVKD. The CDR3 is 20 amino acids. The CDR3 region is CATSDLPSTGTDGTGYEQYF. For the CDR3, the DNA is TGTGCCACCAGTGATTTGCCATCCACCGGGACAGACGGAACAGGCTACGAGCAGTACTTC.